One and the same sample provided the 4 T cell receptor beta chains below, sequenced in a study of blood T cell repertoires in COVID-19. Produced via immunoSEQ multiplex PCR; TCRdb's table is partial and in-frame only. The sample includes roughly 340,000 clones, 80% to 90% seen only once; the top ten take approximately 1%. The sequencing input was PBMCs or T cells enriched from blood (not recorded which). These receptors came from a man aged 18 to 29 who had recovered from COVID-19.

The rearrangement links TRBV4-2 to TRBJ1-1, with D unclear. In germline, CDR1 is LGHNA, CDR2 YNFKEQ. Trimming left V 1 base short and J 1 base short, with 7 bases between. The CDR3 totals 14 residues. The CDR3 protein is CASSQAAGNTEAFF. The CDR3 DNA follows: TGTGCCAGCAGCCAAGCGGCAGGGAACACTGAAGCTTTCTTT.

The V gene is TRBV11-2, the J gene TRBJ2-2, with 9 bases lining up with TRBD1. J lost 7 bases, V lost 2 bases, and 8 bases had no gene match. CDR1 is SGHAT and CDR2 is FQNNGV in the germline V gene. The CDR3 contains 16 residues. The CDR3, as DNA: TGTGCCAGCAGCTTAAGGGCACAGGGGGCTAGCGGGGAGCTGTTTTTT. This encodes CASSLRAQGASGELFF. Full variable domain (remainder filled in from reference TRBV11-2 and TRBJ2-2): EAGVAQSPRYKIIEKRQSVAFWCNPISGHATLYWYQQILGQGPKLLIQFQNNGVVDDSQLPKDRFSAERLKGVDSTLKIQPAKLEDSAVYLCASSLRAQGASGELFFGEGSRLTVL.

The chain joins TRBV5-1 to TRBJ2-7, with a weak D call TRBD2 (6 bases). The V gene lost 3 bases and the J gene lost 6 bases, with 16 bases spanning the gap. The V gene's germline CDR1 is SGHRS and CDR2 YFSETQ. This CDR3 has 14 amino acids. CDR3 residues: CASSSLSQGGEQYF. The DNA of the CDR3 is TGCGCCAGCAGCTCCCTGTCCCAGGGAGGCGAGCAGTACTTC. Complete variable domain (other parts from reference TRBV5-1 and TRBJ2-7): KAGVTQTPRYLIKTRGQQVTLSCSPISGHRSVSWYQQTPGQGLQFLFEYFSETQRNKGNFPGRFSGRQFSNSRSEMNVSTLELGDSALYLCASSSLSQGGEQYFGPGTRLTVT.

The CDR3 DNA sequence: TGTGCCAGCAGCTGGATCGGGACTAGCAATGAGCAGTTCTTC. This sequence encodes CASSWIGTSNEQFF. The J gene is TRBJ2-1, the V gene TRBV11-2; 8 positions match TRBD2. This CDR3 has 14 amino acids. Looked up from germline, CDR1 is SGHAT and CDR2 is FQNNGV. V dropped 4 bases and J dropped 6; count of bases not matched to a gene: 5.